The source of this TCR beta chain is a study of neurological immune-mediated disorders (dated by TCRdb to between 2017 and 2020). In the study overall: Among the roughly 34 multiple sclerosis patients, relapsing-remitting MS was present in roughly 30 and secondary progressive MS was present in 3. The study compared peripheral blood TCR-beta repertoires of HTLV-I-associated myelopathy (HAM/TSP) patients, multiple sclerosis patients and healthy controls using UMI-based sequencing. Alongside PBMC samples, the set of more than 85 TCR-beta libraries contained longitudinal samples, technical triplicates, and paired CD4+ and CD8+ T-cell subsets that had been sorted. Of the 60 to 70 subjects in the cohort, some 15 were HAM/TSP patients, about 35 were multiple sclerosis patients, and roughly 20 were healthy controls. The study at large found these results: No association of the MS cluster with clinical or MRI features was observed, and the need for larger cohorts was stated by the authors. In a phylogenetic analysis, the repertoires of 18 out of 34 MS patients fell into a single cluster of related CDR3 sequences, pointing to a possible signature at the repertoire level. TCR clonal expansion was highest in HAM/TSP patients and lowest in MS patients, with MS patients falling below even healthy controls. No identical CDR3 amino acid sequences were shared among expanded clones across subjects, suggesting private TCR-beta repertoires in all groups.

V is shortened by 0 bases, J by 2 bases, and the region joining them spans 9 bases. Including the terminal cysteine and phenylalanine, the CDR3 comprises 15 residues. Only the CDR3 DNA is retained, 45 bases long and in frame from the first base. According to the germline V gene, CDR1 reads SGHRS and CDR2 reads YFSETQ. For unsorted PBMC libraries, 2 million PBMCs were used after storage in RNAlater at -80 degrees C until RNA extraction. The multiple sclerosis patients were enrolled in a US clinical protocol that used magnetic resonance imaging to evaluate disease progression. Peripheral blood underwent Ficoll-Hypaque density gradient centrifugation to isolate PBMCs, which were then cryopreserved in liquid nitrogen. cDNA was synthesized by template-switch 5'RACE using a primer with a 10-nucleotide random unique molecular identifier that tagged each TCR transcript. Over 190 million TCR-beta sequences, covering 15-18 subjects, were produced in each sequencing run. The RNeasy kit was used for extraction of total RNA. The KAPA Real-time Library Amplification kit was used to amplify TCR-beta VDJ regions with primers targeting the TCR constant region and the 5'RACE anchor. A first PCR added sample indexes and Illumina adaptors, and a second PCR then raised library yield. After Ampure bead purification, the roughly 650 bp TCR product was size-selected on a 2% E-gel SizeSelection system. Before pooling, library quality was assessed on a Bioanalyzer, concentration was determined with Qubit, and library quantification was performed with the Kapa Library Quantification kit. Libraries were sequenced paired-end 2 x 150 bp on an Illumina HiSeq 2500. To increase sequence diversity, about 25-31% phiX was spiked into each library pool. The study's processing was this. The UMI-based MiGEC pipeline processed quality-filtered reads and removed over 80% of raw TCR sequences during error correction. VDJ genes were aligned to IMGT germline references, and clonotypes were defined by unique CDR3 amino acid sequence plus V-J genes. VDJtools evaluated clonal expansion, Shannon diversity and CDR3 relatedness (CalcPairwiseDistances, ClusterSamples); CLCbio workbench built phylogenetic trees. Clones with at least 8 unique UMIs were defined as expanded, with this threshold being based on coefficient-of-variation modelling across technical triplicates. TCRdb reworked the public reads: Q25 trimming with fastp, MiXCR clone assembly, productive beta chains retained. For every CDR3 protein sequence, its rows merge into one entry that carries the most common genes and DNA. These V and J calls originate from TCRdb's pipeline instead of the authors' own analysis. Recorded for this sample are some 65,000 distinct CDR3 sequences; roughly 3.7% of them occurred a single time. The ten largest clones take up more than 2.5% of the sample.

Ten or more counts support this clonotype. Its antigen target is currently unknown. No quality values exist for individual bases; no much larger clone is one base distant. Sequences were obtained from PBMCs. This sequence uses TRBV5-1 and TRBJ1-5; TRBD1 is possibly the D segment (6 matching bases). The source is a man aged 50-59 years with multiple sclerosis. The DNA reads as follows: TGCGCCAGCAGCTTGGGGCCAGGGGGCAATCAGCCCCAGCATTTT. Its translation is CASSLGPGGNQPQHF.